This is a list of T cell receptor beta chains from one sample in a study of T cells after yellow fever vaccination. MiXCR was run by TCRdb on the 5' RACE reads, yielding one entry per CDR3 protein. Here the sample spans approximately 70,000 distinct CDR3 sequences, under 9.5% being singletons. This sample comprised CD8+ T cells sorted from PBMCs, obtained around 10 days after the first yellow fever vaccination. Receptor source: a man between 18 and 29 years old who received the YFV17D yellow fever vaccine. Each CDR3 is given with its conserved first and last residue. A D gene is named only where the DNA matches it firmly. The size entry is marked missing in some rows and otherwise reads once, few, many or a size class.

TRBV6-1,TRBJ2-3,TRBD2,many,TGTGCCAGCAGTGGTAGCGGGGACACAGATACGCAGTATTTT,CASSGSGDTDTQYF
TRBV7-9,TRBJ1-4,.,few,TGTGCCAGCAGCTTAGGAGGCAGGGAAGGCGAAAAACTGTTTTTT,CASSLGGREGEKLFF
TRBV12-3/TRBV12-4,TRBJ2-1,TRBD2,few,TGTGCCAGCAGCAGTGGTGGGACTACCTACAATGAGCAGTTCTTC,CASSSGGTTYNEQFF
TRBV5-5,TRBJ2-2,.,.,TGTGCCATGAGCCCGGACAGGAACACCGGGGAGCTGTTTTTT,CAMSPDRNTGELFF
TRBV7-3,TRBJ2-1,.,many,TGTGCCAGCAGCCCCCTCGGAGGGTCTAACAATGAGCAGTTCTTC,CASSPLGGSNNEQFF
TRBV3-1,TRBJ2-5,TRBD2,.,TGTGCCAGCAGCCGTTCTCGGACTAGCGGGGGGGCCGCGGAGACCCAGTACTTC,CASSRSRTSGGAAETQYF
TRBV4-1,TRBJ1-2,.,many,TGCGCCAGCAGCCAAGATCCGAGCTATGGCTACACCTTC,CASSQDPSYGYTF
TRBV20-1,TRBJ1-2,TRBD1,many,TGCAGGAAGGCGATAAGACAGGGCGGTAACTATGGCTACACCTTC,CRKAIRQGGNYGYTF
TRBV5-6,TRBJ1-5,TRBD1,many,TGTGCCAGCAGCCTTGGACAGGGGGGAGCCCAGCATTTT,CASSLGQGGAQHF
TRBV10-3,TRBJ2-3,.,few,TGTGCCATCAGTGAGTCTATGTGGCCTGGCACAGATACGCAGTATTTT,CAISESMWPGTDTQYF
TRBV5-1,TRBJ1-1,.,.,TGCGCCAGCAGCTTGGCCGATAACACTGAAGCTTTCTTT,CASSLADNTEAFF
TRBV6-5,TRBJ1-3,.,many,TGTGCCAGCAGTTACAGGAGCTCTGGAAACACCATATATTTT,CASSYRSSGNTIYF
TRBV28,TRBJ1-2,.,many,TGTGCCAGCAGTTTAACGGGCAGTTCTAACTATGGCTACACCTTC,CASSLTGSSNYGYTF
TRBV27,TRBJ2-7,TRBD1,many,TGTGCCAGCAGTTTATCGGGACAGTACTACGAGCAGTACTTC,CASSLSGQYYEQYF
TRBV11-2,TRBJ1-6,.,.,TGTGCCAGCAGCTTATATGATTCCCGGTTTTTGGGAGTTAATTCACCCCTCCACTTT,CASSLYDSRFLGVNSPLHF
TRBV7-6,TRBJ2-3,.,many,TGTGCCAGCAGCCAGATATATGGAGATACGCAGTATTTT,CASSQIYGDTQYF
TRBV2,TRBJ2-7,.,few,TGTGCCAGCAGAATTGGTCAGGGCACCTACGAGCAGTACTTC,CASRIGQGTYEQYF
TRBV5-4,TRBJ2-3,.,few,TGTGCCGTAGGGGGGGGGACAGATACGCAGTATTTT,CAVGGGTDTQYF
TRBV11-1,TRBJ2-1,.,many,TGTGCCAGCAGCCGCGGGGGCCGCAATGAGCAGTTCTTC,CASSRGGRNEQFF
TRBV11-1,TRBJ2-2,TRBD2,.,TGTGCCAGCAGCCGCGGGGGACTCCAAGACACCGGGGAGCTGTTTTTT,CASSRGGLQDTGELFF
TRBV11-2,TRBJ2-5,.,many,TGTGCCAGCAGCTCAGACAGAGAAGAGACCCAGTACTTC,CASSSDREETQYF
TRBV3-1,TRBJ2-7,TRBD1,many,TGTGCCAGCAGCCACACCGGGACAGGTTACTACGAGCAGTACTTC,CASSHTGTGYYEQYF
TRBV7-9,TRBJ1-5,TRBD1,.,TGTGCCAGCAGCGAGGACAGGGTGGGCAATCAGCCCCAGCATTTT,CASSEDRVGNQPQHF
TRBV12-3/TRBV12-4,TRBJ2-5,.,many,TGTGCCAGCAGTTTCCGGGGGACCCAAGAGACCCAGTACTTC,CASSFRGTQETQYF
TRBV15,TRBJ2-2,.,many,TGTGCCACCAGCAGAGATGAGGTCTGGGAGCTGTTTTTT,CATSRDEVWELFF
TRBV18,TRBJ2-3,.,.,TGTGCCAGCTCCTCAGGGCGAAGGGCCCCTCCAGATACGCAGTATTTT,CASSSGRRAPPDTQYF
TRBV4-2,TRBJ2-3,TRBD2,few,TGTGCCAGCAGCCAAGATAATCTGGGCGGGGACTACACAGATACGCAGTATTTT,CASSQDNLGGDYTDTQYF
TRBV19,TRBJ2-2,.,few,TGTGCCAGTAGTCTGGGACACAACACCGGGGAGCTGTTTTTT,CASSLGHNTGELFF
TRBV7-2,TRBJ2-3,.,many,TGTGCCAGCAGCAGCGGCAGGGTCCTTGGCACAGATACGCAGTATTTT,CASSSGRVLGTDTQYF
TRBV9,TRBJ1-6,TRBD1,many,TGTGCCAGCAGCGTAGGACAGGGTATTGATTCACCCCTCCACTTT,CASSVGQGIDSPLHF
TRBV7-9,TRBJ2-6,.,.,TGTGCCAGCAGCCCAACGGGGTCTGGGGCCAACGTCCTGACTTTC,CASSPTGSGANVLTF
TRBV7-9,TRBJ2-3,.,few,TGTGCCAGCAGCTTAATGTTGCAGCCCTCAACCGATACGCAGTATTTT,CASSLMLQPSTDTQYF
TRBV6-5,TRBJ2-1,.,many,TGTGCCAGCAGTTCACGTCTAGGAGGGGGTCGTCACCACGAGCAGTTCTTC,CASSSRLGGGRHHEQFF
TRBV27,TRBJ1-5,.,many,TGTGCCAGCAGTTTCCTCCCCCGCGGTAGCAATCAGCCCCAGCATTTT,CASSFLPRGSNQPQHF
TRBV12-3/TRBV12-4,TRBJ2-1,.,many,TGTGCCAGCAGCCACGCAGGGTTGAGTTGGGAGCAGTTCTTC,CASSHAGLSWEQFF
TRBV19,TRBJ2-5,.,.,TGTGCCATTGGACCCGCCCAGTACTTC,CAIGPAQYF
TRBV7-9,TRBJ2-2,.,.,TGTGCCAGCAGCTTAACCGGGACCAACACCGGGGAGCTGTTTTTT,CASSLTGTNTGELFF
TRBV7-9,TRBJ2-1,.,.,TGTGCCAGCAGCCCCCCCGGGACTGGCTACAATGAGCAGTTCTTC,CASSPPGTGYNEQFF
TRBV6-2/TRBV6-3,TRBJ1-1,.,few,TGTGCCAGTTTTCTTGACAGAATGAACACTGAAGCTTTCTTT,CASFLDRMNTEAFF
TRBV11-1,TRBJ1-1,.,many,TGTGCCAGCAGCTTCGTGGGCACTGAAGCTTTCTTT,CASSFVGTEAFF
TRBV6-2/TRBV6-3,TRBJ2-5,.,many,TGTGCCAGCAGTTACTCCTCCACGGTGCGCGTAGCGGCGAAGGAAGAGACCCAGTACTTC,CASSYSSTVRVAAKEETQYF
TRBV5-4,TRBJ2-7,TRBD1,few,TGTGCCAGCAGCTTGATGGACAGGGGTGCTGACGAGCAGTACTTC,CASSLMDRGADEQYF
TRBV9,TRBJ2-5,TRBD1,many,TGTGCCAGCAGCGGGCCGGGACAGCTACAAGAGACCCAGTACTTC,CASSGPGQLQETQYF
TRBV12-3/TRBV12-4,TRBJ1-5,TRBD1,many,TGTGCCAGCAACCTACAGGGGACAGGGGGCAATCAGCCCCAGCATTTT,CASNLQGTGGNQPQHF
TRBV27,TRBJ2-7,.,few,TGTGCCAGCAGTTTTGATTATAGCTACGAGCAGTACTTC,CASSFDYSYEQYF
TRBV7-9,TRBJ1-1,.,.,TGTGCCAGCAATCTAGGGGGGAGCACTGAAGCTTTCTTT,CASNLGGSTEAFF
TRBV29-1,TRBJ1-1,.,many,TGCAGCGTTGCTGACTTTGAAGCTTTCTTT,CSVADFEAFF
TRBV4-1,TRBJ2-3,.,few,TGCGCCAGCAGCCAAGAATCAGGGAAGCAGTATTTT,CASSQESGKQYF
TRBV6-2/TRBV6-3,TRBJ2-7,.,.,TGTGCCAGCACCCCCGGGGGATCGGGGGCCTACGAGCAGTACTTC,CASTPGGSGAYEQYF
TRBV7-2,TRBJ2-7,TRBD2,few,TGTGCCAGCAGCTTTTACGCTAGCGGGGGGGCCCAGGGCGAGCAGTACTTC,CASSFYASGGAQGEQYF
TRBV20-1,TRBJ2-7,TRBD2,many,TGCAGTGCTAGAGATTCGTTGGGGACTAGCGGCAACTACGAGCAGTACTTC,CSARDSLGTSGNYEQYF
TRBV20-1,TRBJ2-1,TRBD1,.,TGCAGTGCTAAAGGACAGGGGACCCCCGCACAGGTCAATGAGCAGTTCTTC,CSAKGQGTPAQVNEQFF
TRBV27,TRBJ1-1,.,many,TGTGCCAGCACCTCCCCCGGAGGCACTGAAGCTTTCTTT,CASTSPGGTEAFF
TRBV9,TRBJ1-4,.,few,TGTGCCAGCAGCCCTCGGATGTCGGGTAATGAAAAACTGTTTTTT,CASSPRMSGNEKLFF